There are a few counts of the clone carrying this T cell receptor (beta chain). Its specificity is unknown. The data are from a study of early T cells in non-severe SARS-CoV-2 infection. Unique molecular identifiers were added to individual cDNA molecules. One entry per CDR3 protein results from TCRdb running MiXCR on the 5' RACE reads. The sample gives tens of thousands of distinct CDR3 sequences, around 20% of which show up once; approximately 16% is in the top ten. Study-wide results and caveats: Matching results from VDJdb favored anti-spike CD8 responses, leaving private and CD4 specificities undetected.

The CDR3 has 13 amino acids. The germline V gene has CDR1 SEHNR and CDR2 FQNEAQ (reference sequence). V lost 0 bases and J lost 3, with 5 bases in between. The TCR sequence derives from an adult who was a healthcare worker with PCR-confirmed SARS-CoV-2 infection or an uninfected control (not recorded which). The chain employs TRBV7-9 and TRBJ1-1, with D uncertain. Sequences were derived from whole blood, sampled at baseline. This chain's CDR3 is CASSLAFDTEAFF. In DNA form, the CDR3 reads TGTGCCAGCAGCTTAGCATTTGACACTGAAGCTTTCTTT.